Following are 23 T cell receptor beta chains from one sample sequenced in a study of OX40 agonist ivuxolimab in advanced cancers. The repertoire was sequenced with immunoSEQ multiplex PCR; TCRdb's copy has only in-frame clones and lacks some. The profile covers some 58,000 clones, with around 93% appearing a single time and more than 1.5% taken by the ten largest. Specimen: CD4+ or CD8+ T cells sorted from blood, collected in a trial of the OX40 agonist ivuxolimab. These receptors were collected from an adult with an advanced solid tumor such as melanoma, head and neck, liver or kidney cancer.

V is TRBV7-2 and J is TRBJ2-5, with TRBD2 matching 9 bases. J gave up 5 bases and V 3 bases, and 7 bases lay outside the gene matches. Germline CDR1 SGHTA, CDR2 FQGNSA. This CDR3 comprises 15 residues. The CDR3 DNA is TGTGCCAGCAGCTTGGGCGGGAGGGCCTTTGAGACCCAGTACTTC. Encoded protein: CASSLGGRAFETQYF.

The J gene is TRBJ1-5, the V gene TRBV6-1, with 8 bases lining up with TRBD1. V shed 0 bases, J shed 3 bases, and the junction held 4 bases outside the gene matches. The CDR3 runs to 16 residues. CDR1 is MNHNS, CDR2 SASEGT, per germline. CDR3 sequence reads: CASSEATGANNQPQHF. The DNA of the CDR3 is TGTGCCAGCAGTGAAGCGACAGGGGCGAACAATCAGCCCCAGCATTTT.

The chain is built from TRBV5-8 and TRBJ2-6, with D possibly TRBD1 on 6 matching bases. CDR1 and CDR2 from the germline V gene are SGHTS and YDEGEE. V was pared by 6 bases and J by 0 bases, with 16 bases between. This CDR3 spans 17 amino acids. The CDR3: CASNRQATFSGANVLTF. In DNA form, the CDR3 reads TGTGCCAGCAACAGACAGGCGACCTTCTCTGGGGCCAACGTCCTGACTTTC.

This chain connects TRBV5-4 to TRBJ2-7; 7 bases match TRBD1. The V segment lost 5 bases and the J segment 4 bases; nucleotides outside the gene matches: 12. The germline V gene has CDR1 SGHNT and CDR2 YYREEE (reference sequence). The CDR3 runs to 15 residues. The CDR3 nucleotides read TGTGCCAGCAGGCCGAGCACAGGGGACAAGTACGAGCAGTACTTC. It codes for CASRPSTGDKYEQYF.

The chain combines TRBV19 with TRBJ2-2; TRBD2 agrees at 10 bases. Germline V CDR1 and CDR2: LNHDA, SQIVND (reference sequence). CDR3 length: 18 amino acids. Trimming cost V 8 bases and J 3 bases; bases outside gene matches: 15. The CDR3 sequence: CASGVPRPAGGHTGELFF. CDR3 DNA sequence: TGTGCCAGTGGCGTGCCCCGCCCAGCGGGGGGGCACACCGGGGAGCTGTTTTTT.

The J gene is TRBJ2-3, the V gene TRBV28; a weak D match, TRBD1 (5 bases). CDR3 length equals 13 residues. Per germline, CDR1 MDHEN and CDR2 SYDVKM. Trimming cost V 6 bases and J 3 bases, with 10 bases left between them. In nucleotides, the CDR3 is TGTGCCAGCAGCCTGAGACAGACAGATACGCAGTATTTT. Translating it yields CASSLRQTDTQYF.

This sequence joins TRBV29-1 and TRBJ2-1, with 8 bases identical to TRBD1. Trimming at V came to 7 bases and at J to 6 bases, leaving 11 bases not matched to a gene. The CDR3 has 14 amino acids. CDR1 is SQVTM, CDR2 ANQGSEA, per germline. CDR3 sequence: CSARQGSSINEQFF. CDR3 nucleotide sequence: TGCAGCGCCCGACAGGGGTCTTCCATCAATGAGCAGTTCTTC.

This CDR3 is CASSKGDYGYTF. The CDR3 DNA sequence: TGTGCCAGCAGTAAGGGCGACTATGGCTACACCTTC. This chain uses TRBV6-5 with TRBJ1-2; unclear D gene. Germline V gene lookup returns CDR1 MNHEY and CDR2 SVGAGI. The V gene lost 5 bases and the J gene lost 3 bases, with 7 bases spanning the gap. The CDR3 is made up of 12 amino acids.

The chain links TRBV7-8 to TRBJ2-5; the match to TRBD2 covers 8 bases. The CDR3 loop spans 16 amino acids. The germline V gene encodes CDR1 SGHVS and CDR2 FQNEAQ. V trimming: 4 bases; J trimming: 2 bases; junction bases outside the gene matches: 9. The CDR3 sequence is CASSSERVAGQETQYF. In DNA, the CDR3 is TGTGCCAGCAGCTCCGAAAGGGTAGCGGGGCAAGAGACCCAGTACTTC.

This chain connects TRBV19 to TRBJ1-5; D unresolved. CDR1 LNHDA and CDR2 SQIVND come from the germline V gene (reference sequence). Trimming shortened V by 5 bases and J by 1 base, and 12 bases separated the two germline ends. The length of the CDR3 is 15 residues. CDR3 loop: CASSPLDESNQPQHF. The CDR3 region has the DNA TGTGCCAGTAGTCCCCTTGACGAAAGCAATCAGCCCCAGCATTTT. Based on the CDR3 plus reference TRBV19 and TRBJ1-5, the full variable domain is DGGITQSPKYLFRKEGQNVTLSCEQNLNHDAMYWYRQDPGQGLRLIYYSQIVNDFQKGDIAEGYSVSREKKESFPLTVTSAQKNPTAFYLCASSPLDESNQPQHFGDGTRLSIL.

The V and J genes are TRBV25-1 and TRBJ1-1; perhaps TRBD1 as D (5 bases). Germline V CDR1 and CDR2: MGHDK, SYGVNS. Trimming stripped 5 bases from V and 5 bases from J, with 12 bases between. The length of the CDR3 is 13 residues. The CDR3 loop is CASSLGGGTEAFF. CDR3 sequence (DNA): TGTGCCAGCAGTTTGGGGGGAGGTACTGAAGCTTTCTTT.

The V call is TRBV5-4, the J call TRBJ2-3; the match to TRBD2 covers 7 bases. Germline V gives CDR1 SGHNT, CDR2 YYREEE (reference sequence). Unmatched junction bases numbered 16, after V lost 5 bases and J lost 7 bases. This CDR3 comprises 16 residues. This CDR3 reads CASSYPTGGMVNTQYF. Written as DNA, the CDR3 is TGTGCCAGCAGTTACCCAACCGGGGGGATGGTTAATACGCAGTATTTT.

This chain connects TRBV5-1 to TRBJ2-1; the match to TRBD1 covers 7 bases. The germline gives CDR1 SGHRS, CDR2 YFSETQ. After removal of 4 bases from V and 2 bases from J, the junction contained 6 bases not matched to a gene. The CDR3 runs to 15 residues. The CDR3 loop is CASSRGGVPYNEQFF. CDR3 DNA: TGCGCCAGCAGCCGAGGGGGCGTCCCCTACAATGAGCAGTTCTTC.

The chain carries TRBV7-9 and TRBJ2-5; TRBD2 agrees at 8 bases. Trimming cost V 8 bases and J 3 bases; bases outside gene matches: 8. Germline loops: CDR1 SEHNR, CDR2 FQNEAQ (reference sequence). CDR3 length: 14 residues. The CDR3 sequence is CASLRAGVEETQYF. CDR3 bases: TGTGCCAGCTTACGAGCGGGAGTGGAAGAGACCCAGTACTTC.

The DNA for the CDR3 is TGTGCCAGTACGGCCGGGCTAGCGGGAGTGAATGAGCAGTTCTTC. It yields the protein CASTAGLAGVNEQFF. The chain combines TRBV19 with TRBJ2-1; the match to TRBD2 covers 10 bases. Losses at the gene ends were 7 bases for V and 7 bases for J; bases not matched to a gene: 10. This CDR3 has 15 amino acids. CDR1 and CDR2 from the germline V gene are LNHDA and SQIVND (reference sequence).

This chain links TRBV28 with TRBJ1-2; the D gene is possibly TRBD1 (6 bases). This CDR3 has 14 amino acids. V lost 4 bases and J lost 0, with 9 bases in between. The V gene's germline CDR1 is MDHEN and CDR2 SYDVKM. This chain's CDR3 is CASSSGAPNYGYTF. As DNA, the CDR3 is TGTGCCAGCAGTTCAGGGGCCCCTAACTATGGCTACACCTTC.

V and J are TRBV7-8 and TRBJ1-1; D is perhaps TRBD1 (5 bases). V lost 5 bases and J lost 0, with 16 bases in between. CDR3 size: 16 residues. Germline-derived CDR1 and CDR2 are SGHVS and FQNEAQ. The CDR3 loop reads CASSVTGGLMNTEAFF. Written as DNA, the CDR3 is TGTGCCAGCAGCGTCACAGGAGGACTAATGAACACTGAAGCTTTCTTT.

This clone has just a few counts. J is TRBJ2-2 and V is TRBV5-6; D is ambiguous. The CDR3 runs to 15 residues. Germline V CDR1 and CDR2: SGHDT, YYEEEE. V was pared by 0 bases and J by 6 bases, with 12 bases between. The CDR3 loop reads CASSLVERAAGELFF. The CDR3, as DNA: TGTGCCAGCAGCTTGGTGGAGCGTGCGGCCGGGGAGCTGTTTTTT.

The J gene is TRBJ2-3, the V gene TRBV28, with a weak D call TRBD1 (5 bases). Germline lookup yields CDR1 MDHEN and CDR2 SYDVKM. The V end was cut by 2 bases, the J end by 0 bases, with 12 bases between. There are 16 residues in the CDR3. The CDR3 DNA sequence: TGTGCCAGCAGTTTAAGTTCAGGGATAAGCACAGATACGCAGTATTTT. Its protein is CASSLSSGISTDTQYF.

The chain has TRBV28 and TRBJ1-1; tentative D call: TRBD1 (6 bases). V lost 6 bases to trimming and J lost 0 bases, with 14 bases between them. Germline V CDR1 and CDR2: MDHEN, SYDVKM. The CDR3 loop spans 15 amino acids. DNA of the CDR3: TGTGCCAGCAGCCAGACAGGTCTCATGAACACTGAAGCTTTCTTT. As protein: CASSQTGLMNTEAFF.

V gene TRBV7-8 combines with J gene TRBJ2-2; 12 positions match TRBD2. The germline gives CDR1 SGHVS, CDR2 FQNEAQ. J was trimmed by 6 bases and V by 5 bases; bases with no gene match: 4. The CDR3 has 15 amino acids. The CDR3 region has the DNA TGTGCCAGCAGCCCGACTAGCGGGGGTTCCGGGGAGCTGTTTTTT. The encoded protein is CASSPTSGGSGELFF.

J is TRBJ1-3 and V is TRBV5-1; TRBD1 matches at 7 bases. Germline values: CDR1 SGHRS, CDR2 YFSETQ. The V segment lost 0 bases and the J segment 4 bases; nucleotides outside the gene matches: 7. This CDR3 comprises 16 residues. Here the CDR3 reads CASSLAGTERGNTIYF. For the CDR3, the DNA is TGCGCCAGCAGCTTGGCCGGGACAGAAAGAGGAAACACCATATATTTT.

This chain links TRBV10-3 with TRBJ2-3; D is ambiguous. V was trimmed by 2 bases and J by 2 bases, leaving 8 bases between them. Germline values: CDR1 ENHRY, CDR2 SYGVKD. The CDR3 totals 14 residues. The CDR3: CAISEDINTDTQYF. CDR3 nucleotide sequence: TGTGCCATCAGTGAGGACATTAACACAGATACGCAGTATTTT.